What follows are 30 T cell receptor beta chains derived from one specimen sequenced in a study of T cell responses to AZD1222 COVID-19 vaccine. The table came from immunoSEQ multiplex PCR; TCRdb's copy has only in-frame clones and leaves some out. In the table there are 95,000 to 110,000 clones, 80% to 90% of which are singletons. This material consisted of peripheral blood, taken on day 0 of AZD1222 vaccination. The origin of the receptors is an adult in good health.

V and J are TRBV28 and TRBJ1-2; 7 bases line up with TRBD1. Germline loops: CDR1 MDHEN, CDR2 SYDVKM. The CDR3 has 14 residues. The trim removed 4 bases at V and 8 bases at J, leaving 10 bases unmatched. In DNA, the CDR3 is TGTGCCAGCAGTTCACCGGGACAGAGATGGGGCTACACCTTC. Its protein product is CASSSPGQRWGYTF.

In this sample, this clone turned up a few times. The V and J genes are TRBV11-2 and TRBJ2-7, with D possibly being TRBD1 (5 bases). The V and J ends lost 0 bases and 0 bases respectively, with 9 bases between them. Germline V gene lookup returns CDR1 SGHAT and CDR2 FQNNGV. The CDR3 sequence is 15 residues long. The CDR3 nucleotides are TGTGCCAGCAGCTTAGATGCAGGGTCCTCCTACGAGCAGTACTTC. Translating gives CASSLDAGSSYEQYF. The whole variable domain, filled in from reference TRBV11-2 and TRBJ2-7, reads EAGVAQSPRYKIIEKRQSVAFWCNPISGHATLYWYQQILGQGPKLLIQFQNNGVVDDSQLPKDRFSAERLKGVDSTLKIQPAKLEDSAVYLCASSLDAGSSYEQYFGPGTRLTVT.

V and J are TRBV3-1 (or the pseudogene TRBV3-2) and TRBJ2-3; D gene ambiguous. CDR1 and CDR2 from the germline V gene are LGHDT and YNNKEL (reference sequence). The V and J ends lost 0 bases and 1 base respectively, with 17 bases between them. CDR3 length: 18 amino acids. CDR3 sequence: CASSQDLTPAWGTDTQYF. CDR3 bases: TGTGCCAGCAGCCAAGATTTAACGCCAGCGTGGGGCACAGATACGCAGTATTTT.

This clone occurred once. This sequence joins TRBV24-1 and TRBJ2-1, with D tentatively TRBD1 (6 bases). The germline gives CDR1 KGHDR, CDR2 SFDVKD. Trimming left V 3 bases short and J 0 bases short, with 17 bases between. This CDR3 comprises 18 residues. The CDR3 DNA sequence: TGTGCCACCAGTGATCCTTACAGGGACCACAGCTCCTACAATGAGCAGTTCTTC. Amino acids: CATSDPYRDHSSYNEQFF.

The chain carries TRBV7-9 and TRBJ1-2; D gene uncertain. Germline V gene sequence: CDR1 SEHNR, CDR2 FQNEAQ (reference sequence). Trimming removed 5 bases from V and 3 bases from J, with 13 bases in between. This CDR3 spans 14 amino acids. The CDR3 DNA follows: TGTGCCAGCAGCCACGGAGGGAGGGACTATGGCTACACCTTC. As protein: CASSHGGRDYGYTF.

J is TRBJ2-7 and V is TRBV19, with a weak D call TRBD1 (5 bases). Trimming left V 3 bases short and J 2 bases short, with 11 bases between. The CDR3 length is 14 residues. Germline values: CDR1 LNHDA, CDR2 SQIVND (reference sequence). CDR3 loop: CASSILGATYEQYF. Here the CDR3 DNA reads TGTGCCAGTAGTATTTTAGGGGCAACCTACGAGCAGTACTTC. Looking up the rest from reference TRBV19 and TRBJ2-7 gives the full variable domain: DGGITQSPKYLFRKEGQNVTLSCEQNLNHDAMYWYRQDPGQGLRLIYYSQIVNDFQKGDIAEGYSVSREKKESFPLTVTSAQKNPTAFYLCASSILGATYEQYFGPGTRLTVT.

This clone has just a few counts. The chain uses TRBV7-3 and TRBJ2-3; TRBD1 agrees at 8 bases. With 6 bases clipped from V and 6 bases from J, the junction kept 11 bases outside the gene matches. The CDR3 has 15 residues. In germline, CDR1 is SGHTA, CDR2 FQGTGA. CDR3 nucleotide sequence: TGTGCCAGCAGGTCCTGGACAGGGAAGAGGGATACGCAGTATTTT. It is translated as CASRSWTGKRDTQYF.

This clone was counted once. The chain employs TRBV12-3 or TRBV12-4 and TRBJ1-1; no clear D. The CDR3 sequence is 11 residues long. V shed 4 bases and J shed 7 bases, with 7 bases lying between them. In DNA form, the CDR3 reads TGTGCCAGCAGTTCCCAGGATGAAGCTTTCTTT. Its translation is CASSSQDEAFF.

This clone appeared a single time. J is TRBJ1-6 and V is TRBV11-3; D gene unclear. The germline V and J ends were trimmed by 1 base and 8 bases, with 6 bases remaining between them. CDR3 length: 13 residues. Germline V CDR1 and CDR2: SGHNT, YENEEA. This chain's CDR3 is CASSLVVDSPLHF. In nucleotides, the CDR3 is TGTGCCAGCAGCTTAGTCGTAGATTCACCCCTCCACTTT.

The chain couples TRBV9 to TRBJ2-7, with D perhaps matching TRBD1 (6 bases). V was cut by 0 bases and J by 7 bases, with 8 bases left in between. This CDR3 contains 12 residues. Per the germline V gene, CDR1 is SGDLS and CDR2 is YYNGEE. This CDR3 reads CASSVEGGEQYF. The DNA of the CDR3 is TGTGCCAGCAGCGTAGAAGGGGGAGAGCAGTACTTC.

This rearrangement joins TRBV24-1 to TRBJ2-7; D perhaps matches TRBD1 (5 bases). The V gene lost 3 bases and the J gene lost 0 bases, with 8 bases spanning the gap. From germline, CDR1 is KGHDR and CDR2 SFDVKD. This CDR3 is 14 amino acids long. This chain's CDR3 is CATSDTDSSYEQYF. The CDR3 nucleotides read TGTGCCACCAGTGATACCGACAGCTCCTACGAGCAGTACTTC.

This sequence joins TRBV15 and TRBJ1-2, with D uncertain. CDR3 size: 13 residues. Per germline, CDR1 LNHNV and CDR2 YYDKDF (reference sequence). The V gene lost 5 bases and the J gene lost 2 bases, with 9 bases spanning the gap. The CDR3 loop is CATSLQENYGYTF. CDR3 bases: TGTGCCACCAGCCTTCAGGAAAACTATGGCTACACCTTC.

The CDR3, as DNA: TGCAGCGTCACACTGACAGAGAACACTGAAGCTTTCTTT. Its protein product is CSVTLTENTEAFF. V and J are TRBV29-1 and TRBJ1-1; D is possibly TRBD1 (5 bases). CDR1 and CDR2 from the germline V gene are SQVTM and ANQGSEA. This CDR3 is built from 13 residues. Trimming removed 6 bases at V and 1 base at J, with 12 bases between.

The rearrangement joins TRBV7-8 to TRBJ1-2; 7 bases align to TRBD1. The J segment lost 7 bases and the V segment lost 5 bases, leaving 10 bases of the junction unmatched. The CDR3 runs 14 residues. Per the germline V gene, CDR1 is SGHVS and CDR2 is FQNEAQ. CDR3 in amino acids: CASSPDRDLGGYTF. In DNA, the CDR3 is TGTGCCAGCAGCCCTGACAGGGATTTGGGTGGCTACACCTTC.

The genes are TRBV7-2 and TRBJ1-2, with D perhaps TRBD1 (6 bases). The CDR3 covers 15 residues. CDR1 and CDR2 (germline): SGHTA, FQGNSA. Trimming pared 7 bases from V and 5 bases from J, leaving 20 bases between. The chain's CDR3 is CASILPSRQGYGYTF. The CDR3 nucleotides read TGTGCCAGCATCCTCCCATCTCGGCAGGGGTATGGCTACACCTTC.

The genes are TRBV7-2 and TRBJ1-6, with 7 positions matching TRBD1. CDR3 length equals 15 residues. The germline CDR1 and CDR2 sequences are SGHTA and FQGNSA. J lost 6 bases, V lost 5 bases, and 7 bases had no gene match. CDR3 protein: CASSTLRDSNSPLHF. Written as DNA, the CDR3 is TGTGCCAGCAGCACACTGCGGGACAGTAATTCACCCCTCCACTTT. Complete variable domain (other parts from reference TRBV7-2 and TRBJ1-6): GAGVSQSPSNKVTEKGKDVELRCDPISGHTALYWYRQSLGQGLEFLIYFQGNSAPDKSGLPSDRFSAERTGGSVSTLTIQRTQQEDSAVYLCASSTLRDSNSPLHFGNGTRLTVT.

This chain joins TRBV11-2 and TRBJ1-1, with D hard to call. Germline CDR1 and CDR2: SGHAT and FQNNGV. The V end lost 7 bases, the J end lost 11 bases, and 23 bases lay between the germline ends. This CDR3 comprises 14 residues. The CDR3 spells CASTLNRADNRAFF. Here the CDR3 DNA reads TGTGCCAGCACCCTTAACCGGGCCGACAATCGGGCTTTCTTT.

CDR3 bases: TGTGCCAGCAGTTTAGCCTCCCGGGGCACGGACGAGCAGTACTTC. Protein sequence: CASSLASRGTDEQYF. The chain has TRBV28 and TRBJ2-7; D may be TRBD1 or TRBD2 (5 bases each). V was shortened by 2 bases and J by 5 bases, with 16 bases between the two germline ends. This CDR3 spans 15 amino acids. Germline V gene sequence: CDR1 MDHEN, CDR2 SYDVKM.

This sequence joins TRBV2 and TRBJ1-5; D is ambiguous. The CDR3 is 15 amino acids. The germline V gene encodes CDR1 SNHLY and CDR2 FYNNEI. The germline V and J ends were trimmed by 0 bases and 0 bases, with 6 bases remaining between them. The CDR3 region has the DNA TGTGCCAGCAGTGAAGCGCTTCGTAGCAATCAGCCCCAGCATTTT. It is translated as CASSEALRSNQPQHF.

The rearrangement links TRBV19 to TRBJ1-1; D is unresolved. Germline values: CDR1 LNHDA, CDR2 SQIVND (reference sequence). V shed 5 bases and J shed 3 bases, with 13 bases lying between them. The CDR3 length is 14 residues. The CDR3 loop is CASSGSSWDTEAFF. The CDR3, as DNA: TGTGCCAGTAGTGGGTCGTCCTGGGACACTGAAGCTTTCTTT.

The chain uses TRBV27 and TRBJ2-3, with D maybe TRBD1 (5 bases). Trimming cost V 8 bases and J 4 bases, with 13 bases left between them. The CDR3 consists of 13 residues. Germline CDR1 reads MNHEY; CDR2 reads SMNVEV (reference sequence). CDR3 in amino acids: CASRPRVADTQYF. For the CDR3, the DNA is TGTGCCAGCCGACCCAGGGTCGCAGATACGCAGTATTTT.

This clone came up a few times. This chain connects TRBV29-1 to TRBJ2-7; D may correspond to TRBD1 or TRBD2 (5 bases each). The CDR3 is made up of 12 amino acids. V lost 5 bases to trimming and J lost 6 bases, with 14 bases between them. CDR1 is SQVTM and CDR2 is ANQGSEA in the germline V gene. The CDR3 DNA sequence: TGCAGCGTTAACCCATCGGGGACCGAGCAGTACTTC. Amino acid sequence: CSVNPSGTEQYF.

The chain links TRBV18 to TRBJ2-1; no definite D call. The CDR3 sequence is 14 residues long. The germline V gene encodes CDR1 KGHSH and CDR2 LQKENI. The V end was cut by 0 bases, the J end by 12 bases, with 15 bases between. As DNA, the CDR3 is TGTGCCAGCTCACCACCGGATTTGATCTGGAGGCAGTTCTTC. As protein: CASSPPDLIWRQFF.

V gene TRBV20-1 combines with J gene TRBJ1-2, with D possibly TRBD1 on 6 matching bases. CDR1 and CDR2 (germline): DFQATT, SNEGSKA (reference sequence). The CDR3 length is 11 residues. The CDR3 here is CGTGLVYGYTF. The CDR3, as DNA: TGCGGTACAGGGCTTGTCTATGGCTACACCTTC.

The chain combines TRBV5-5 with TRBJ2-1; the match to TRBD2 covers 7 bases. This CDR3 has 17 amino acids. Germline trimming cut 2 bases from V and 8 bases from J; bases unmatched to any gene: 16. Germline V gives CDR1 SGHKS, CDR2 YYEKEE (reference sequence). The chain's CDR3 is CASSLSQRLAVLDEQFF. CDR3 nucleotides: TGTGCCAGCAGCTTATCTCAGAGGCTAGCGGTACTTGATGAGCAGTTCTTC.

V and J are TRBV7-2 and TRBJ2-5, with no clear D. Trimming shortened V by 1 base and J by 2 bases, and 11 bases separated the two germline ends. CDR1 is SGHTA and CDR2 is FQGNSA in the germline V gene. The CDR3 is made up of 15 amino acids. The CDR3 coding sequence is TGTGCCAGCAGCTTAGTCCGCAGCTTACAAGAGACCCAGTACTTC. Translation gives CASSLVRSLQETQYF.

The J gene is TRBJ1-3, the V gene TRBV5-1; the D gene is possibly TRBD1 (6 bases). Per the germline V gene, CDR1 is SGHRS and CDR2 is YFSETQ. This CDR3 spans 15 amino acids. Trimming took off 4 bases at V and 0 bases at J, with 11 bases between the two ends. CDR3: CASSATGSSGNTIYF. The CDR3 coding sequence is TGCGCCAGCAGCGCGACAGGTTCCTCTGGAAACACCATATATTTT.

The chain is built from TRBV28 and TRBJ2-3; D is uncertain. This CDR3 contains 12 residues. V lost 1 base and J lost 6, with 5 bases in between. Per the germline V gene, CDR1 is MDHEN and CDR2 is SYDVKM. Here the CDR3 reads CASSLSRDTQYF. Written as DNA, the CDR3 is TGTGCCAGCAGTTTATCCAGGGATACGCAGTATTTT.

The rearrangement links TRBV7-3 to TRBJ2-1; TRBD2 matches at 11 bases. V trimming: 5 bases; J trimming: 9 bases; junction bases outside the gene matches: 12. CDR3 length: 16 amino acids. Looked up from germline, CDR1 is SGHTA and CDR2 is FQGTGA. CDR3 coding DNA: TGTGCCAGCAGCCCGGCGACTAGCGGGATTTTGGGTGAGCAGTTCTTC. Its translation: CASSPATSGILGEQFF.

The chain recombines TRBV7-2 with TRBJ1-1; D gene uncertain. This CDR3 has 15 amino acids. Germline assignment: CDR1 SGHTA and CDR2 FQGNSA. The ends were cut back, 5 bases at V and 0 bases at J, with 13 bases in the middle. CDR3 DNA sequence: TGTGCCAGCAGCCCATACACTCCCTTGAACACTGAAGCTTTCTTT. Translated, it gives CASSPYTPLNTEAFF.